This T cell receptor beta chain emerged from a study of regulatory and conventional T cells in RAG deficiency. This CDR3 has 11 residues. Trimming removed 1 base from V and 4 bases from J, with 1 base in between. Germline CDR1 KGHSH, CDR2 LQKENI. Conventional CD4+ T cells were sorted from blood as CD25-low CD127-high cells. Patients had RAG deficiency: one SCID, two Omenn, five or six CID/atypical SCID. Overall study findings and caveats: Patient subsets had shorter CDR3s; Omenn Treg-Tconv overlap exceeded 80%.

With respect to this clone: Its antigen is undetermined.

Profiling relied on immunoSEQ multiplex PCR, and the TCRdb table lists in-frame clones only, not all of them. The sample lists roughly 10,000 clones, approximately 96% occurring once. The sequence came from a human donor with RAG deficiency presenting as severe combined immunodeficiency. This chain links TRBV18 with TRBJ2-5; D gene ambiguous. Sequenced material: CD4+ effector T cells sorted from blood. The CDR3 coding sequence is TGTGCCAGCTCACCACGAGAGACCCAGTACTTC. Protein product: CASSPRETQYF.